The sequence of this T cell receptor beta chain was determined in a study of Ad26.COV2.S vaccination and SARS-CoV-2 variants. Study-wide context: Once or twice, 56 days apart, Ad26.COV2.S was delivered intramuscularly.

V gave up 5 bases and J gave up 4 bases; unmatched junction bases: 5. CDR1 SGHTA and CDR2 FQGNSA come from the germline V gene. This CDR3 contains 14 residues. Stated treatment: 15 to 20 received Ad26.COV2.S at low or high dose, single or two shots; 5 received placebo; per-sample allocation not given. Following the first vaccine or placebo injection, samples were taken on day 63. The repertoire was sequenced with immunoSEQ multiplex PCR; TCRdb's copy has only in-frame clones and lacks some. The table has 300,000 to 400,000 clones, 88% seen once. Comment on this clone: Antigen specificity is unknown.

Study-wide results and limits: Among vaccine recipients, spike-specific TCR breadth exceeded that of placebo recipients. An underestimation of total T cell responses may have resulted from the TCR breadth and depth analyses. Considerable breadth of spike-specific CD8+ and CD4+ T cell responses has reportedly been documented following vaccination.

Sequenced material: peripheral blood, taken in a trial of Ad26.COV2.S vaccine versus placebo. The sequence was collected from a person aged 18-60 years who received the Ad26.COV2.S COVID-19 vaccine or a placebo. V usage is TRBV7-2 and J usage is TRBJ2-3, with 8 bases that match TRBD1. In DNA, the CDR3 is TGTGCCAGCAGCACCGACAGGGGACCAGATACGCAGTATTTT. Its translation is CASSTDRGPDTQYF.